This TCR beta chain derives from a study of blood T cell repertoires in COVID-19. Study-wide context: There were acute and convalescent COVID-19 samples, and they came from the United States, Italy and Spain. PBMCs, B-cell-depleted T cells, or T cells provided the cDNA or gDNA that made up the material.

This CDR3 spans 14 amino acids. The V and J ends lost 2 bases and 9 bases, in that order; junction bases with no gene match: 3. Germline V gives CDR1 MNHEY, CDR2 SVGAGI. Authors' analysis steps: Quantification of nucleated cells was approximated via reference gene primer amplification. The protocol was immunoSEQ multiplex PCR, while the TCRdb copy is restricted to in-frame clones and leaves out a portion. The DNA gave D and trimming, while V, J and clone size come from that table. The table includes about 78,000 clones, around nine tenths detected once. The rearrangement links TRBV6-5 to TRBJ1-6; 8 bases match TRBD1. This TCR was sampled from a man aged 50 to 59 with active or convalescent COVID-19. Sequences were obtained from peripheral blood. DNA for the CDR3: TGTGCCAGCAGTTACACAGGGGGAGTTTCACCCCTCCACTTT. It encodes CASSYTGGVSPLHF.